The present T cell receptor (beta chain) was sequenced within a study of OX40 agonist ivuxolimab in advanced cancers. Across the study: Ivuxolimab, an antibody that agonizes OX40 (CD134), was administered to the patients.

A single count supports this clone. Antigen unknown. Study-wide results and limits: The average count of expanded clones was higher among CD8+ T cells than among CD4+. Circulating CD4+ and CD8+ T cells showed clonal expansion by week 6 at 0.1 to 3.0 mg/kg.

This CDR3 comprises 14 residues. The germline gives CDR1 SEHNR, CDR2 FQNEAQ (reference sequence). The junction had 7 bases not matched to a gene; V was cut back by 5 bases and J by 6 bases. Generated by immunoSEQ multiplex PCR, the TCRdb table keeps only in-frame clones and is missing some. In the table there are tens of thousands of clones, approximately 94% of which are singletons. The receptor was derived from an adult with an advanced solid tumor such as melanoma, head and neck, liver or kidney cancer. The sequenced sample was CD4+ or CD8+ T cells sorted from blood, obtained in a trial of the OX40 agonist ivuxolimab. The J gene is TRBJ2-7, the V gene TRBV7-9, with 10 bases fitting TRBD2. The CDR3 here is CASSILAGVVEQYF. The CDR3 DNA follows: TGTGCCAGCAGCATCCTAGCGGGGGTCGTCGAGCAGTACTTC.